The clone carrying this T cell receptor beta chain was observed a few times. The target antigen is unknown. This record belongs to a study of cytomegalovirus exposure and HLA in healthy donors. General study points: A later look showed TCR association rates differing by HLA locus, highest for DRB1 and lowest for HLA-C.

Germline CDR1 MNHNS, CDR2 SASEGT. This CDR3 has 15 residues. V lost 2 bases to trimming and J lost 2 bases; unmatched junction nucleotides: 3. The primer mix had 60 Vbeta and 13 Jbeta primers. The repertoire was sequenced with immunoSEQ multiplex PCR; TCRdb's copy has only in-frame clones and lacks some. The table includes about 270,000 clones, more than 55% detected once. This sequence was found in a female donor in good health and CMV-seronegative. This chain joins TRBV6-1 and TRBJ2-1; 7 nucleotides align to TRBD2. The sample consisted of PBMCs. This CDR3 reads CASSEYGLAYNEQFF. The CDR3 DNA sequence: TGTGCCAGCAGTGAATACGGACTAGCCTACAATGAGCAGTTCTTC.